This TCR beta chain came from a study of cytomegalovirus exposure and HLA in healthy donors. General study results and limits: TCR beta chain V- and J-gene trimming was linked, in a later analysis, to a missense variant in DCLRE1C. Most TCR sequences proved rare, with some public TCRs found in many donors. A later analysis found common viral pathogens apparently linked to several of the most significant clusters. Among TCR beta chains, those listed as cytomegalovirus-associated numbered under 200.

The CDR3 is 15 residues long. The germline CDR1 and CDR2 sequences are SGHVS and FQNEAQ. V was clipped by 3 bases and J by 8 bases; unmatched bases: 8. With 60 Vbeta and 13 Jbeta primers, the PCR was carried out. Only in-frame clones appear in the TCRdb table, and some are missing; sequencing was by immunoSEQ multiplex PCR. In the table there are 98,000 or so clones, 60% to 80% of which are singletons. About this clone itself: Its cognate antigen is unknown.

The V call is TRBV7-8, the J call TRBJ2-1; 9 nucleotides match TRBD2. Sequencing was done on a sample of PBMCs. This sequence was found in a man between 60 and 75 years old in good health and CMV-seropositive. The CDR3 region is CASSLASGVLYEQFF. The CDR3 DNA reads TGTGCCAGCAGCTTGGCTAGCGGGGTGTTATATGAGCAGTTCTTC.